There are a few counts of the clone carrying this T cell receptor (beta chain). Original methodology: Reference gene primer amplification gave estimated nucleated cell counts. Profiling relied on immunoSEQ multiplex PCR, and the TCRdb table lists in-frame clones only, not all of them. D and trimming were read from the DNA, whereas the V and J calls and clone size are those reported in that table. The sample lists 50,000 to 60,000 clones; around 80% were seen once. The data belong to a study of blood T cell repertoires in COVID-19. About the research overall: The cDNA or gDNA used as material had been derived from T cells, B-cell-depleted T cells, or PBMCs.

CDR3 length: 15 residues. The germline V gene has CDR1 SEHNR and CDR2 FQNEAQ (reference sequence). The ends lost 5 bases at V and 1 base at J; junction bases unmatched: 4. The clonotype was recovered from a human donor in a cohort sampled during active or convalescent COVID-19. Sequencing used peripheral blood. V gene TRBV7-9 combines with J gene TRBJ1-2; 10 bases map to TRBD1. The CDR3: CASSPTGGLNYGYTF. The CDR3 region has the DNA TGTGCCAGCAGCCCGACAGGGGGCCTTAACTATGGCTACACCTTC.